This entry lists 13 T cell receptor beta chains sequenced from one sample in a study of monozygotic twins with cystic fibrosis. Produced via immunoSEQ multiplex PCR; TCRdb's table is partial and in-frame only. The sample lists roughly 15,000 clones, roughly 91% occurring once. Material: blood. Receptor source: a girl aged 2 to 10 with cystic fibrosis.

The chain carries TRBV4-2 and TRBJ2-4, with 12 bases lining up with TRBD2. Germline V gene lookup returns CDR1 LGHNA and CDR2 YNFKEQ. After removal of 4 bases from V and 0 bases from J, the junction contained 13 bases not matched to a gene. This CDR3 is built from 20 residues. CDR3 DNA: TGTGCCAGCAGCCTAGATTCAGGGACTAGCGGGTTACTAGCCAAAAACATTCAGTACTTC. Protein product: CASSLDSGTSGLLAKNIQYF.

The V gene is TRBV29-1, the J gene TRBJ2-7, with 9 bases identical to TRBD1. The CDR3 totals 14 residues. The germline gives CDR1 SQVTM, CDR2 ANQGSEA. J lost 3 bases, V lost 4 bases, and 7 bases had no gene match. The CDR3 here is CSVASRDRDYEQYF. DNA for the CDR3: TGCAGCGTTGCGAGCCGGGACAGGGACTACGAGCAGTACTTC.

The chain uses TRBV6-6 and TRBJ2-7; tentative D call: TRBD2 (6 bases). This CDR3 is 12 amino acids long. Trimming shortened V by 6 bases and J by 7 bases, and 13 bases separated the two germline ends. In germline, CDR1 is MNHNY, CDR2 SVGAGI (reference sequence). The DNA of the CDR3 is TGTGCCAGCAGCCCTCCTCGGGAGGAGCAGTACTTC. Protein sequence: CASSPPREEQYF.

The rearrangement links TRBV28 to TRBJ2-7; possible D gene TRBD1, 6 bases. V lost 5 bases, J lost 3 bases, and 17 bases lay in between. CDR1 MDHEN and CDR2 SYDVKM come from the germline V gene. The CDR3 is made up of 15 amino acids. The CDR3 is CASSPDSQPYYEQYF. DNA for the CDR3: TGTGCCAGCAGTCCGGACAGTCAGCCATACTACGAGCAGTACTTC.

The rearrangement joins TRBV27 to TRBJ2-2; 8 bases agree with TRBD2. The CDR3 consists of 16 residues. CDR1 MNHEY and CDR2 SMNVEV come from the germline V gene (reference sequence). V shed 5 bases and J 5 bases; nucleotides not matched to a gene: 10. In DNA, the CDR3 is TGTGCCAGCAGTCCATTGACGGGACTAGTGACCGGGGAGCTGTTTTTT. Its protein is CASSPLTGLVTGELFF.

The V and J genes are TRBV18 and TRBJ2-6, with D maybe TRBD1 (6 bases). The CDR3 runs 18 residues. Germline assignment: CDR1 KGHSH and CDR2 LQKENI. Trimming stripped 4 bases from V and 0 bases from J, with 16 bases between. CDR3 sequence: CASSRLGPGDSGANVLTF. The CDR3 coding sequence is TGTGCCAGCTCACGGCTGGGGCCAGGGGACTCTGGGGCCAACGTCCTGACTTTC.

The chain employs TRBV11-2 and TRBJ2-5, with 10 positions matching TRBD1. Germline CDR1 reads SGHAT; CDR2 reads FQNNGV. CDR3 length: 15 amino acids. V lost 1 base and J lost 6; bases outside the gene matches: 5. The CDR3 DNA reads TGTGCCAGCAGCTTAGGACAGGGGGCCGTGAAGACCCAGTACTTC. Its translation is CASSLGQGAVKTQYF.

This clone came up once. The genes are TRBV27 and TRBJ1-1, with 7 bases fitting TRBD1. The CDR3 sequence is 13 residues long. V lost 2 bases and J lost 6; bases outside the gene matches: 3. The germline V gene encodes CDR1 MNHEY and CDR2 SMNVEV (reference sequence). DNA of the CDR3: TGTGCCAGCAGTTTACTTACAGGGGCTGAAGCTTTCTTT. Its translation: CASSLLTGAEAFF.

The count of this clone is one. The chain uses TRBV9 and TRBJ1-1; weak D call: TRBD1 (5 bases). CDR3 length equals 15 residues. Germline lookup yields CDR1 SGDLS and CDR2 YYNGEE. V lost 3 bases and J 4 bases, leaving 16 bases between the germline ends. The CDR3 spells CASSAWGDPGTEAFF. In nucleotides, the CDR3 is TGTGCCAGCAGCGCGTGGGGGGATCCGGGCACTGAAGCTTTCTTT.

A single count supports this clone. The chain couples TRBV4-1 to TRBJ2-2, with 9 bases identical to TRBD2. The V gene's germline CDR1 is MGHRA and CDR2 YSYEKL. J gave up 6 bases and V 3 bases, and 8 bases lay outside the gene matches. This CDR3 is built from 16 residues. For the CDR3, the DNA is TGCGCCAGCAGCCACCTTAGCGGGAGTGACGCCGGGGAGCTGTTTTTT. It translates to CASSHLSGSDAGELFF.

V is TRBV6-1 and J is TRBJ2-7; D unresolved. Germline V lookup: CDR1 MNHNS, CDR2 SASEGT. Trimming removed 3 bases from V and 2 bases from J, with 5 bases in between. The CDR3 is 12 residues long. The CDR3 protein is CASSDFPYEQYF. CDR3 sequence (DNA): TGTGCCAGCAGTGATTTCCCCTACGAGCAGTACTTC.

The chain carries TRBV5-1 and TRBJ2-5, with D possibly being TRBD1 (5 bases). The V end lost 0 bases, the J end lost 5 bases, and 8 bases lay between the germline ends. Germline CDR1 is SGHRS and CDR2 is YFSETQ. The length of the CDR3 is 13 residues. In DNA, the CDR3 is TGCGCCAGCAGCTTGGCCCCAGGGGAGACCCAGTACTTC. Protein sequence: CASSLAPGETQYF.

The rearrangement uses TRBV27 and TRBJ2-5; D perhaps matches TRBD1 (5 bases). Trimming left V 5 bases short and J 5 bases short, with 21 bases between. The CDR3 is made up of 16 amino acids. Germline-derived CDR1 and CDR2 are MNHEY and SMNVEV (reference sequence). The CDR3 loop reads CASSRATVMKWETQYF. Written as DNA, the CDR3 is TGTGCCAGCAGTCGGGCGACAGTCATGAAGTGGGAGACCCAGTACTTC.